This TCR beta chain comes out of a study of blood T cell repertoires in COVID-19. Libraries were prepared by immunoSEQ multiplex PCR; TCRdb keeps only in-frame clonotypes and omits some of them. The profile shows roughly 250,000 clones, 86% of them singletons. The CDR3 extends over 16 amino acids. The germline V gene encodes CDR1 SGHRS and CDR2 YFSETQ. J lost 3 bases, V lost 0 bases, and 7 bases had no gene match. The chain recombines TRBV5-1 with TRBJ2-5; 8 positions match TRBD2. The sample taken for sequencing was PBMCs or T cells enriched from blood (not recorded which). This receptor was obtained from a woman between 45 and 65 years old who had recovered from COVID-19. The CDR3 sequence is CASSLAGRGDKETQYF. DNA of the CDR3: TGCGCCAGCAGCTTGGCGGGGCGGGGGGACAAAGAGACCCAGTACTTC.